What follows are 14 T cell receptor beta chains derived from one specimen sequenced in a study of blood T cells in healthy people across ages. Primers used in a second PCR of about 6 to 11 cycles were a sample-barcoded 5' primer and a J-beta primer mix. TCRdb reanalysed the 5' RACE reads using MiXCR and keeps one entry per CDR3 protein. This repertoire shows roughly 1,500,000 distinct CDR3 sequences, about 31% found once; its top ten account for about 11%. The sample consisted of blood. These receptors were taken from a woman in her twenties or thirties in good health.

This clonotype came up many times. V gene TRBV7-2 combines with J gene TRBJ2-7; no definite D call. V was trimmed by 1 base and J by 2 bases, leaving 9 bases between them. Germline CDR1 and CDR2: SGHTA and FQGNSA. The CDR3 extends over 14 amino acids. This CDR3 reads CASSLVSTAYEQYF. The CDR3 DNA sequence: TGTGCCAGCAGCTTAGTAAGTACCGCCTACGAGCAGTACTTC.

This sequence joins TRBV20-1 and TRBJ1-1; D unresolved. Germline V gene lookup returns CDR1 DFQATT and CDR2 SNEGSKA (reference sequence). The V end lost 5 bases, the J end lost 7 bases, and 8 bases lay between the germline ends. This CDR3 is built from 10 residues. The CDR3 loop reads CSAPTSEAFF. For the CDR3, the DNA is TGCAGTGCTCCGACCAGTGAAGCTTTCTTT.

The genes are TRBV12-3 or TRBV12-4 and TRBJ1-1; the D is unclear. V lost 2 bases and J 6 bases, leaving 13 bases between the germline ends. The CDR3 has 14 amino acids. The CDR3 loop is CASSLSREGAEAFF. The CDR3 coding sequence is TGTGCCAGCAGTTTAAGCCGGGAGGGTGCTGAAGCTTTCTTT.

A few counts support this clonotype. The genes are TRBV9 and TRBJ2-1, with D possibly matching TRBD2 (6 bases). In germline, CDR1 is SGDLS, CDR2 YYNGEE. This CDR3 has 13 residues. The V gene lost 3 bases and the J gene lost 8 bases, with 12 bases spanning the gap. The CDR3, as DNA: TGTGCCAGCAGCGCTCGGGGGTGGGATGAGCAGTTCTTC. It is translated as CASSARGWDEQFF.

This rearrangement joins TRBV20-1 to TRBJ2-1, with 10 bases fitting TRBD1. The CDR3 runs 11 residues. J lost 15 bases, V lost 1 base, and 3 bases had no gene match. The germline CDR1 and CDR2 sequences are DFQATT and SNEGSKA (reference sequence). This CDR3 is CSARVRDRGFF. In nucleotides, the CDR3 is TGCAGTGCTAGAGTGAGGGACAGGGGGTTCTTC.

This clonotype was detected only a few times. V usage is TRBV20-1 and J usage is TRBJ2-7; 12 bases match TRBD1. Germline V gene data show CDR1 as DFQATT and CDR2 as SNEGSKA (reference sequence). This CDR3 comprises 12 residues. The V and J ends lost 7 bases and 6 bases, in that order; junction bases with no gene match: 4. CDR3 DNA sequence: TGCAGTGTGGGACAGGGGGCTGCCGAGCAGTACTTC. Protein: CSVGQGAAEQYF.

The CDR3 DNA sequence: TGTGCCAGCAGCTTGGGACAGGTCCGTGGCTACACCTTC. It specifies CASSLGQVRGYTF. The chain is built from TRBV5-6 and TRBJ1-2; D may be TRBD1 (6 bases). Germline V CDR1 and CDR2: SGHDT, YYEEEE. The germline V and J ends were trimmed by 0 bases and 7 bases, with 10 bases remaining between them. The CDR3 is 13 residues long.

This clonotype was observed a few times. CDR3 DNA sequence: TGCGCCAGCAGCCAAGAACCTGCGACATGGGATGGCTACACCTTC. Translated, it gives CASSQEPATWDGYTF. The chain recombines TRBV4-1 with TRBJ1-2, with D unclear. V dropped 0 bases and J dropped 6 bases, with 14 bases sitting between them. This CDR3 comprises 15 residues. The germline V gene encodes CDR1 MGHRA and CDR2 YSYEKL.

The chain employs TRBV20-1 and TRBJ1-5; the D is unclear. Germline values: CDR1 DFQATT, CDR2 SNEGSKA (reference sequence). The CDR3 runs to 15 residues. V lost 0 bases and J 0 bases, leaving 9 bases between the germline ends. The CDR3 nucleotides are TGCAGTGCTAGAGAAAGGCTCTTTAGCAATCAGCCCCAGCATTTT. Translated, it gives CSARERLFSNQPQHF.

This clonotype occurred a few times. The gene calls are TRBV5-1 and TRBJ2-3; 9 bases map to TRBD2. J lost 1 base, V lost 6 bases, and 3 bases had no gene match. This CDR3 has 14 amino acids. Germline-derived CDR1 and CDR2 are SGHRS and YFSETQ. The CDR3 protein is CASNVAGGTDTQYF. CDR3 nucleotide sequence: TGCGCCAGCAACGTAGCGGGGGGCACAGATACGCAGTATTTT. Filled out from reference TRBV5-1 and TRBJ2-3, the complete variable domain reads KAGVTQTPRYLIKTRGQQVTLSCSPISGHRSVSWYQQTPGQGLQFLFEYFSETQRNKGNFPGRFSGRQFSNSRSEMNVSTLELGDSALYLCASNVAGGTDTQYFGPGTRLTVL.

Of note for this clonotype: One end of the junction fails to match germline, which may point to a read error. V usage is TRBV5-6 and J usage is TRBJ2-3, with TRBD1 matching over 8 bases. Per germline, CDR1 SGHDT and CDR2 YYEEEE. The CDR3 sequence is 15 residues long. The CDR3 coding sequence is TGTGCCAGCAGCCGACAGCAGGGGGCTACAGATACGCGGTATTTT. As protein: CASSRQQGATDTRYF.

The chain uses TRBV4-1 and TRBJ2-1; D is unclear. In germline, CDR1 is MGHRA, CDR2 YSYEKL. The CDR3 is 14 residues long. V was cut by 0 bases and J by 10 bases, with 13 bases left in between. DNA for the CDR3: TGCGCCAGCAGCCAAGAACCTACTACATACGAGCAGTTCTTC. This encodes CASSQEPTTYEQFF.

The genes are TRBV27 and TRBJ2-7; a weak D match, TRBD1 (5 bases). This CDR3 spans 15 amino acids. V lost 8 bases, J lost 3 bases, and 20 bases lay in between. Germline CDR1 MNHEY, CDR2 SMNVEV (reference sequence). As DNA, the CDR3 is TGTGCCAGCGGTACCCCGTATAGGGGCGACTACGAGCAGTACTTC. This gives the protein CASGTPYRGDYEQYF.

The V and J genes are TRBV20-1 and TRBJ2-7; TRBD2 might be the D (6 bases). The CDR3 has 14 residues. Per germline, CDR1 DFQATT and CDR2 SNEGSKA (reference sequence). V lost 6 bases and J 6 bases, leaving 21 bases between the germline ends. The CDR3 DNA follows: TGCAGTGCGGCGGGGCACCTCTACTCTCCCGAGCAGTACTTC. Protein product: CSAAGHLYSPEQYF.